This is a list of T cell receptor beta chains from one sample in a study of T cell changes during pregnancy in multiple sclerosis. Libraries were prepared by immunoSEQ multiplex PCR; TCRdb keeps only in-frame clonotypes and omits some of them. The data contain fewer than 150,000 clones, approximately 96% of them singletons. The sequences come from peripheral blood, collected after pregnancy. Source of these receptors: a female donor with multiple sclerosis, enrolled in a pregnancy study. Each CDR3 is given with its conserved first and last residue. D genes are given only for firm matches. For some rows the clone size is stated as once, few or many, or as a class when expanded; others skip it.

v_call	j_call	clone_size	d_call	cdr3_aa	cdr3_nt
TRBV5-1	TRBJ1-2	-	TRBD1	CASSFGQGPSYSYGYTF	TGCGCCAGCAGTTTTGGACAGGGGCCTAGTTATAGCTATGGCTACACCTTC
TRBV19	TRBJ2-3	-	-	CASSIAGLPSDTQYF	TGTGCCAGTAGTATAGCGGGATTACCCTCAGATACGCAGTATTTT
TRBV6-6	TRBJ1-5	-	TRBD1	CASSYGTGNQPQHF	TGTGCCAGCAGTTACGGGACAGGGAATCAGCCCCAGCATTTT
TRBV27	TRBJ2-7	-	TRBD1	CASSEWTGGKQYF	TGTGCCAGCAGTGAGTGGACAGGAGGAAAGCAGTACTTC
TRBV7-9	TRBJ2-1	once	-	CASSPSGQPRDEQFF	TGTGCCAGCAGCCCGAGTGGACAGCCTAGGGATGAGCAGTTCTTC
TRBV18	TRBJ2-5	-	TRBD2	CASSPISGTSVETQYF	TGTGCCAGCTCACCAATTTCCGGGACTAGCGTGGAGACCCAGTACTTC
TRBV9	TRBJ1-1	-	-	CASSATIYTEAFF	TGTGCCAGCAGCGCGACAATTTACACTGAAGCTTTCTTT
TRBV5-1	TRBJ2-2	-	TRBD2	CASSLGTSGRGTGELFF	TGCGCCAGCAGCTTGGGTACTAGCGGGCGTGGAACCGGGGAGCTGTTTTTT
TRBV4-2	TRBJ1-3	-	-	CASSQEGDRTSGNTIYF	TGTGCCAGCAGCCAAGAGGGCGACAGGACCTCTGGAAACACCATATATTTT
TRBV29-1	TRBJ2-3	-	-	CSGGPTDTQYF	TGCAGCGGCGGCCCCACAGATACGCAGTATTTT
TRBV18	TRBJ2-3	-	-	CASSQKSFTDTQYF	TGTGCCAGCTCACAAAAGAGTTTCACAGATACGCAGTATTTT
TRBV5-1	TRBJ2-4	-	TRBD2	CASSKGLALAKNIQYF	TGCGCCAGCAGCAAGGGACTAGCACTAGCCAAAAACATTCAGTACTTC
TRBV5-6	TRBJ2-3	-	TRBD2	CASSPWGGRDTQYF	TGTGCCAGCAGCCCCTGGGGAGGGAGAGATACGCAGTATTTT
TRBV7-2	TRBJ2-1	-	TRBD2	CASRIEGLASNEQFF	TGTGCCAGCAGAATAGAGGGACTAGCCTCCAATGAGCAGTTCTTC
TRBV6-5	TRBJ2-1	-	-	CASSKRGGIYNEQFF	TGTGCCAGCAGTAAACGTGGGGGGATATACAATGAGCAGTTCTTC
TRBV28	TRBJ2-7	-	-	CASSFLSVSYEQYF	TGTGCCAGCAGTTTTCTGTCAGTGTCCTACGAGCAGTACTTC
TRBV5-6	TRBJ1-3	-	-	CASSLGVRGRDSGNTIYF	TGTGCCAGCAGCTTGGGGGTAAGGGGAAGAGACTCTGGAAACACCATATATTTT
TRBV15	TRBJ1-5	-	TRBD1	CATSGVDRGSLYSNQPQHF	TGTGCCACCAGCGGGGTGGACAGGGGGAGCCTATATAGCAATCAGCCCCAGCATTTT
TRBV29-1	TRBJ2-1	once	-	CSVDHGSQFF	TGCAGCGTCGATCACGGGTCCCAGTTCTTC
TRBV7-9	TRBJ2-1	-	TRBD2	CASSQSGSSYNEQFF	TGTGCCAGCAGCCAAAGCGGGAGCTCCTACAATGAGCAGTTCTTC
TRBV5-4	TRBJ2-3	-	TRBD2	CASSLGLAGVGDTQYF	TGTGCCAGCAGCTTAGGTCTAGCGGGAGTTGGTGATACGCAGTATTTT
TRBV14	TRBJ2-7	-	TRBD2	CASSQAGGTYEQYF	TGTGCCAGCAGCCAAGCGGGAGGGACCTACGAGCAGTACTTC
TRBV18	TRBJ2-5	-	TRBD1	CASSPLGRGFQETQYF	TGTGCCAGCTCACCACTAGGCAGGGGGTTTCAAGAGACCCAGTACTTC
TRBV30	TRBJ1-4	-	-	CAWSLYTLTKEKLFF	TGTGCCTGGAGTCTGTATACCCTGACAAAGGAAAAACTGTTTTTT
TRBV30	TRBJ1-6	-	-	CAWSPGLRDGSPLHF	TGTGCCTGGAGCCCGGGACTGCGGGACGGTTCACCCCTCCACTTT
TRBV5-8	TRBJ1-5	-	TRBD1	CASSLRRLQGQPQHF	TGTGCCAGCAGTCTCCGGCGACTACAGGGGCAGCCCCAGCATTTT
TRBV7-9	TRBJ1-5	-	TRBD1	CASSLVTDRGLSFQHF	TGTGCCAGCAGCTTAGTAACCGACAGGGGGCTTTCATTCCAGCATTTT
TRBV6-5	TRBJ2-2	-	-	CASRSRNTGELFF	TGTGCCAGCAGGTCCAGGAACACCGGGGAGCTGTTTTTT
TRBV7-2	TRBJ2-3	-	-	CASSFGGFTDTQYF	TGTGCCAGCAGCTTTGGAGGGTTCACAGATACGCAGTATTTT
TRBV11-2	TRBJ2-5	-	TRBD2	CASSLGGRSGETQYF	TGTGCCAGCAGCTTGGGCGGGAGGAGCGGAGAGACCCAGTACTTC
TRBV7-9	TRBJ1-1	-	TRBD1	CASSARTGPNTEAFF	TGTGCCAGCAGCGCGAGGACAGGGCCGAACACTGAAGCTTTCTTT
TRBV5-1	TRBJ2-3	-	-	CASSAAVVDTQYF	TGCGCCAGCAGCGCGGCCGTTGTAGATACGCAGTATTTT
TRBV5-1	TRBJ2-7	once	-	CASSLEQGGYEQYF	TGCGCCAGCAGCTTGGAACAGGGTGGGTACGAGCAGTACTTC
TRBV6-5	TRBJ1-5	-	TRBD1	CASSYKTGLNQPQHF	TGTGCCAGCAGTTACAAGACAGGGTTAAATCAGCCCCAGCATTTT
TRBV11-2	TRBJ2-7	-	TRBD2	CASSPRGGAGGYEQYF	TGTGCCAGCAGCCCGAGGGGGGGAGCGGGAGGTTACGAGCAGTACTTC
TRBV6-5	TRBJ1-1	-	-	CASSYRNTEAFF	TGTGCCAGCAGTTATAGGAACACTGAAGCTTTCTTT
TRBV5-6	TRBJ1-2	-	TRBD1	CASSFGTGASGYTF	TGTGCCAGCAGCTTCGGGACAGGGGCCTCTGGCTACACCTTC
TRBV28	TRBJ2-3	-	-	CASGGATDTQYF	TGTGCCAGCGGGGGCGCGACAGATACGCAGTATTTT
TRBV11-2	TRBJ1-1	-	-	CASSFVGANTEAFF	TGTGCCAGCAGCTTCGTAGGGGCGAACACTGAAGCTTTCTTT
TRBV6-1	TRBJ2-2	-	-	CASSGEALIAGELFF	TGTGCCAGCAGTGGGGAGGCCCTCATAGCCGGGGAGCTGTTTTTT
TRBV28	TRBJ2-2	-	-	CASRLYGTGELFF	TGTGCCAGCAGGCTCTATGGCACCGGGGAGCTGTTTTTT
TRBV6-6	TRBJ2-7	-	TRBD2	CASSYDRTSGYEQYF	TGTGCCAGCAGTTACGATAGGACTAGCGGCTACGAGCAGTACTTC
TRBV5-4	TRBJ1-1	-	TRBD1	CASSLGRGRAEAFF	TGTGCCAGCAGCTTGGGCAGGGGGCGGGCTGAAGCTTTCTTT
TRBV29-1	TRBJ2-7	-	TRBD1	CSVVGDRDYEQYF	TGCAGCGTTGTTGGGGACAGGGACTACGAGCAGTACTTC
TRBV27	TRBJ1-5	-	-	CASSLTGPYSNQPQHF	TGTGCCAGCAGCCTGACAGGACCTTATAGCAATCAGCCCCAGCATTTT
TRBV7-2	TRBJ2-5	-	-	CASSLVGRLGETQYF	TGTGCCAGCAGCTTAGTAGGGAGGCTAGGAGAGACCCAGTACTTC
TRBV30	TRBJ2-7	-	TRBD1	CAWSGGTKGGVNSYEQYF	TGTGCCTGGAGTGGCGGAACTAAAGGGGGCGTCAACTCCTACGAGCAGTACTTC
TRBV2	TRBJ1-4	-	-	CASSEPTRSGEKLFF	TGTGCCAGCAGTGAACCCACTAGGTCGGGAGAAAAACTGTTTTTT
TRBV27	TRBJ2-7	-	TRBD2	CASSWGGLAGGYEQYF	TGTGCCAGCAGTTGGGGGGGGTTAGCGGGAGGGTACGAGCAGTACTTC
TRBV19	TRBJ1-1	once	-	CASSSTTGEAFF	TGTGCCAGTAGTTCAACGACAGGTGAAGCTTTCTTT
TRBV29-1	TRBJ2-3	-	-	CSVDEGVTDTQYF	TGCAGCGTTGATGAGGGAGTCACAGATACGCAGTATTTT
TRBV7-9	TRBJ1-1	-	-	CASSDSTEAFF	TGTGCCAGCAGCGACAGCACTGAAGCTTTCTTT
TRBV30	TRBJ2-7	-	-	CAWSLGQGSSYEQYF	TGTGCCTGGAGCCTAGGTCAGGGGAGCTCCTACGAGCAGTACTTC